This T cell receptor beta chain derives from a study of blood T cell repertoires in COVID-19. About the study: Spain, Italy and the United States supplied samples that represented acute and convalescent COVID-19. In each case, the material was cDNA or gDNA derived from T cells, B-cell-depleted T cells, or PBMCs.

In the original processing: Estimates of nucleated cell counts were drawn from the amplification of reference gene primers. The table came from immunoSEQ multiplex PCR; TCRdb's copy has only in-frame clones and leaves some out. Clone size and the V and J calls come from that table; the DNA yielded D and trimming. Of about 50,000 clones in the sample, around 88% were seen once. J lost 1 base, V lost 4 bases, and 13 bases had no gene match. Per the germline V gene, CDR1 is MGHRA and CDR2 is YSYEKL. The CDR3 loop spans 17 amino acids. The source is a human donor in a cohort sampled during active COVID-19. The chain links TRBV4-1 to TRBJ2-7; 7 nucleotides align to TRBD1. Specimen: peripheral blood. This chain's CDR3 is CASSLGAETTGSYEQYF. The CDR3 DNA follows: TGCGCCAGCAGCCTAGGGGCTGAAACGACAGGGTCCTACGAGCAGTACTTC.